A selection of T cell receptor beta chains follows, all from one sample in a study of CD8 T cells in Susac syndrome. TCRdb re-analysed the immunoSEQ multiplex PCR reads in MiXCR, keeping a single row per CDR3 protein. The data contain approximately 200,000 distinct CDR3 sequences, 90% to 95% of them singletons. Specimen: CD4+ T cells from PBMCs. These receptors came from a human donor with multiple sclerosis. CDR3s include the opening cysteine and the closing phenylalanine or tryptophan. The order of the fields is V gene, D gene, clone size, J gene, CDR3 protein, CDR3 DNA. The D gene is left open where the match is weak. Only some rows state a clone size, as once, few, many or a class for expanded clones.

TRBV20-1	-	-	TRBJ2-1	CSARHFASYNEQFF	TGCAGTGCTAGGCACTTTGCCTCCTACAATGAGCAGTTCTTC
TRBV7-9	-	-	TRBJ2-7	CASSLGKVGYEQYF	TGTGCCAGCAGCTTAGGCAAAGTTGGATACGAGCAGTACTTC
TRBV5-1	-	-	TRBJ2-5	CASSRDTTQETQYF	TGCGCCAGCAGCCGGGACACGACCCAAGAGACCCAGTACTTC
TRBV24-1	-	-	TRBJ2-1	CATSDSATTHEQFF	TGTGCCACCAGTGATTCAGCAACGACCCATGAGCAGTTCTTC
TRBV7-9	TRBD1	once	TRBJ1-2	CASSPRQGFGYTF	TGTGCCAGCAGCCCCCGACAGGGGTTTGGCTACACCTTC
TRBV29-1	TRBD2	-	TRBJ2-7	CSVRGTLAYEQYF	TGCAGCGTGCGGGGGACTTTAGCCTACGAGCAGTACTTC
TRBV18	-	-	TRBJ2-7	CASSDGTPSYEQYF	TGTGCCAGCTCAGACGGGACTCCTTCCTACGAGCAGTACTTC
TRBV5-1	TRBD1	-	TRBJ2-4	CASSLTGTGRDIQYF	TGCGCCAGCAGCCTCACCGGGACAGGCAGGGACATTCAGTACTTC
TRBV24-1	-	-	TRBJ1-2	CATSDANYGYTF	TGTGCCACCAGTGACGCCAACTATGGCTACACCTTC
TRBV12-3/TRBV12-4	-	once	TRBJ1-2	CASSFRQYGYTF	TGTGCCAGCAGTTTCCGACAGTACGGCTACACCTTC
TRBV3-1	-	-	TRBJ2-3	CASSFHTDTQYF	TGTGCCAGCAGCTTCCACACAGATACGCAGTATTTT
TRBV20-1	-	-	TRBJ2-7	CSAAGHVTYEQYF	TGCAGTGCCGCCGGACACGTTACCTACGAGCAGTACTTC
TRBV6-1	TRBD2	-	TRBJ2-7	CASLAGGYEQYF	TGTGCCAGCCTAGCGGGGGGCTACGAGCAGTACTTC
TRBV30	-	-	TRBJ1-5	CAWSVSGNQPQHF	TGTGCCTGGAGTGTTTCCGGCAATCAGCCCCAGCATTTT
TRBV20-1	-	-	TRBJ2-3	CSAPLGFSTQYF	TGCAGTGCGCCACTCGGGTTTAGTACGCAGTATTTT